Below are 15 T cell receptor beta chains sequenced from a single sample in a study of CD8+ T cells in alopecia areata. Sequencing used cDNA as its template, made by extracting RNA and reverse transcribing it. Method: immunoSEQ multiplex PCR; TCRdb's copy keeps in-frame clones and lacks some. The sample carries 65,000 to 95,000 clones, roughly 47% recorded once. The sequencing input was NKG2D-high CD8+ T cells sorted from blood. These receptors came from a human donor with alopecia areata.

This clone came up a few times. V is TRBV11-2 and J is TRBJ2-5; TRBD2 is a possible D gene (7 bases). This CDR3 comprises 15 residues. The germline V and J ends were trimmed by 0 bases and 5 bases, with 13 bases remaining between them. Germline V lookup: CDR1 SGHAT, CDR2 FQNNGV. The CDR3 sequence is CASSLEAGAGETQYF. The CDR3 coding sequence is TGTGCCAGCAGCTTAGAGGCGGGGGCCGGGGAGACCCAGTACTTC.

This rearrangement joins TRBV11-2 to TRBJ2-1; D perhaps matches TRBD1 (5 bases). The CDR3 runs to 16 residues. Trimming removed 5 bases at V and 5 bases at J, with 19 bases between. Germline assignment: CDR1 SGHAT and CDR2 FQNNGV. The CDR3 is CASSPTQGSFHNEQFF. The CDR3 nucleotides read TGTGCCAGCAGCCCGACCCAGGGTTCATTTCACAATGAGCAGTTCTTC. Full variable domain (missing parts from reference TRBV11-2 and TRBJ2-1): EAGVAQSPRYKIIEKRQSVAFWCNPISGHATLYWYQQILGQGPKLLIQFQNNGVVDDSQLPKDRFSAERLKGVDSTLKIQPAKLEDSAVYLCASSPTQGSFHNEQFFGPGTRLTVL.

CDR3 sequence reads: CASSLLAGGYNEQFF. In nucleotides, the CDR3 is TGTGCCAGCAGTTTATTGGCAGGGGGGTACAATGAGCAGTTCTTC. The chain has TRBV28 and TRBJ2-1, with TRBD1 as a possible D gene (7 bases). The V gene's germline CDR1 is MDHEN and CDR2 SYDVKM. The CDR3 loop spans 15 amino acids. V lost 1 base and J 4 bases, leaving 11 bases between the germline ends.

This clone came up a few times. The chain carries TRBV2 and TRBJ2-1; 10 bases are shared with TRBD1. Germline V gene data show CDR1 as SNHLY and CDR2 as FYNNEI. After removal of 6 bases from V and 4 bases from J, the junction contained 6 bases not matched to a gene. The CDR3 is made up of 15 amino acids. The CDR3 loop is CASSTGTGEYNEQFF. In DNA form, the CDR3 reads TGTGCCAGCAGCACCGGGACAGGGGAATACAATGAGCAGTTCTTC. Combining the CDR3 with reference TRBV2 and TRBJ2-1 gives the whole variable domain EPEVTQTPSHQVTQMGQEVILRCVPISNHLYFYWYRQILGQKVEFLVSFYNNEISEKSEIFDDQFSVERPDGSNFTLKIRSTKLEDSAMYFCASSTGTGEYNEQFFGPGTRLTVL.

This chain uses TRBV27 with TRBJ1-1, with D perhaps matching TRBD1 (6 bases). CDR3 length equals 14 residues. Trimming pared 7 bases from V and 4 bases from J, leaving 16 bases between. Germline lookup yields CDR1 MNHEY and CDR2 SMNVEV (reference sequence). CDR3 protein: CASIGGTTFTEAFF. In nucleotides, the CDR3 is TGTGCCAGCATCGGTGGGACAACTTTCACTGAAGCTTTCTTT.

The chain carries TRBV27 and TRBJ2-7, with TRBD2 identical over 7 bases. The CDR3 spans 11 residues. J lost 7 bases, V lost 7 bases, and 4 bases had no gene match. Germline V gene lookup returns CDR1 MNHEY and CDR2 SMNVEV (reference sequence). The DNA of the CDR3 is TGTGCCAGCATGGGAGGGGATGAGCAGTACTTC. Translated, it gives CASMGGDEQYF.

This chain uses TRBV27 with TRBJ2-3, with 7 bases fitting TRBD2. CDR3 length: 11 amino acids. CDR1 is MNHEY, CDR2 SMNVEV, per germline (reference sequence). This CDR3 reads CAAGTTDTQYF. CDR3 in DNA: TGTGCAGCGGGGACCACAGATACGCAGTATTTT.

Only a few counts were recorded for this clone. The sample holds other DNA sequences that translate to the same CDR3. J is TRBJ1-1 and V is TRBV29-1; tentatively, D is TRBD1 (5 bases). Germline V gene sequence: CDR1 SQVTM, CDR2 ANQGSEA. Trimming stripped 3 bases from V and 4 bases from J, with 9 bases between. The CDR3 extends over 12 amino acids. The CDR3 here is CSVEVGGTEAFF. DNA of the CDR3: TGCAGCGTTGAGGTTGGGGGCACTGAAGCTTTCTTT.

V is TRBV28 and J is TRBJ1-5, with 7 bases matching TRBD1. Germline lookup yields CDR1 MDHEN and CDR2 SYDVKM. Trimming at V came to 5 bases and at J to 2 bases, leaving 6 bases not matched to a gene. There are 15 residues in the CDR3. CDR3: CASSPGDRGNQPQHF. The DNA for the CDR3 is TGTGCCAGCAGTCCCGGGGACAGAGGCAATCAGCCCCAGCATTTT.

V gene TRBV28 combines with J gene TRBJ2-7, with 9 bases that match TRBD1. CDR3 length: 15 amino acids. CDR1 and CDR2 (germline): MDHEN, SYDVKM. Unmatched junction bases numbered 8, after V lost 5 bases and J lost 3 bases. The CDR3 nucleotides are TGTGCCAGCAGTCTTAGGGGACAGGGCGGCTACGAGCAGTACTTC. Residues: CASSLRGQGGYEQYF.

The rearrangement joins TRBV29-1 to TRBJ1-2; TRBD1 agrees at 8 bases. CDR3 size: 15 residues. After removal of 1 base from V and 5 bases from J, the junction contained 9 bases not matched to a gene. The germline CDR1 and CDR2 sequences are SQVTM and ANQGSEA. The CDR3 region has the DNA TGCAGCGTTGAAGGATGGGACAGGCTAGGGTATGGCTACACCTTC. It specifies CSVEGWDRLGYGYTF.

The gene calls are TRBV28 and TRBJ2-3, with 8 nucleotides matching TRBD2. The germline V gene encodes CDR1 MDHEN and CDR2 SYDVKM. V dropped 7 bases and J dropped 5; count of bases not matched to a gene: 11. The CDR3 contains 15 residues. DNA for the CDR3: TGTGCCAGCACCCCCTGGTTGCTAGCGGGAGATACGCAGTATTTT. Its protein is CASTPWLLAGDTQYF.

The V gene is TRBV30, the J gene TRBJ2-2; 11 bases fit TRBD2. V trimming: 4 bases; J trimming: 9 bases; junction bases outside the gene matches: 7. The CDR3 is 14 amino acids. From germline, CDR1 is GTSNPN and CDR2 SVGIG (reference sequence). CDR3 in DNA: TGTGCCTGGACACTAGCGGGGGATTATTGGGAGCTGTTTTTT. This gives the protein CAWTLAGDYWELFF.

The chain employs TRBV29-1 and TRBJ2-5; maybe TRBD2 (6 bases). Per the germline V gene, CDR1 is SQVTM and CDR2 is ANQGSEA. This CDR3 comprises 17 residues. V was trimmed by 8 bases and J by 3 bases, leaving 28 bases between them. The CDR3 nucleotides are TGCAGCACAACCGGGACTGTGGCAAGCGCCGCTGAAGAGACCCAGTACTTC. It encodes CSTTGTVASAAEETQYF.

This clone was observed a few times. The CDR3 coding sequence is TGCGCCAGCAGCCAAGATATGACAGGGGGGAGTGCTAAGTTCTTC. This gives the protein CASSQDMTGGSAKFF. The genes are TRBV4-1 and TRBJ2-1, with 9 bases fitting TRBD1. Per germline, CDR1 MGHRA and CDR2 YSYEKL. CDR3 length equals 15 residues. V was pared by 0 bases and J by 14 bases, with 11 bases of the junction left unmatched.